This T cell receptor (beta chain) was documented in a study of cytomegalovirus exposure and HLA in healthy donors. Points from the study as a whole: Rare TCR sequences dominated, though some public TCRs recurred in many donors. A few chains linked to CMV were shown in vitro to be specific for CMV antigens. According to a later analysis, donors in an Asian-associated ancestry cluster reportedly had fewer N-insertions than the approximately 670-donor mean.

The CDR3 spans 13 residues. Germline V CDR1 and CDR2: SEHNR, FQNEAQ (reference sequence). The germline V and J ends were trimmed by 5 bases and 5 bases, with 12 bases remaining between them. This clone was found a few times. Its antigen is currently unknown. Both 60 Vbeta primers and 13 Jbeta primers went into the PCR. Produced via immunoSEQ multiplex PCR; TCRdb's table is partial and in-frame only. Of some 90,000 clones in the sample, more than 60% were seen once. The sequence derives from a man aged 30 to 39 in good health and CMV-seronegative. V gene TRBV7-9 combines with J gene TRBJ1-2; weak D call: TRBD1 (5 bases). The sequencing input was PBMCs. The DNA for the CDR3 is TGTGCCAGCAGCCCTACCGGGGGTTATGGCTACACCTTC. Its protein is CASSPTGGYGYTF. Complete variable domain (other parts from reference TRBV7-9 and TRBJ1-2): DTGVSQNPRHKITKRGQNVTFRCDPISEHNRLYWYRQTLGQGPEFLTYFQNEAQLEKSRLLSDRFSAERPKGSFSTLEIQRTEQGDSAMYLCASSPTGGYGYTFGSGTRLTVV.